This record looks at one TCR beta chain sequence and its context. The sample belongs to a study of blood T cell repertoires in COVID-19. Study-level background: Sites across the United States, Italy and Spain contributed samples from acute and convalescent COVID-19. The cDNA or gDNA used as material had been derived from T cells, B-cell-depleted T cells, or PBMCs.

The CDR3 sequence is 14 residues long. V was clipped by 2 bases and J by 0 bases, with 7 bases between them. Germline CDR1 LNHNV, CDR2 YYDKDF (reference sequence). Under the authors' procedure: Amplification from reference gene primers served as the basis for estimated nucleated cell counts. Measured with immunoSEQ multiplex PCR; TCRdb has only the in-frame clones, and not every one. V, J and clone size were drawn from that table, and D and trimming were deduced from the DNA. Of under 75,000 clones in the sample, about 81% were seen once. Sequencing used peripheral blood. The source of this sequence is a man of 80 years or more with acute or convalescent COVID-19. The chain recombines TRBV15 with TRBJ1-1; possibly TRBD1 for D (6 bases). CDR3: CATSRRGMNTEAFF. The DNA of the CDR3 is TGTGCCACCAGCAGAAGGGGGATGAACACTGAAGCTTTCTTT.